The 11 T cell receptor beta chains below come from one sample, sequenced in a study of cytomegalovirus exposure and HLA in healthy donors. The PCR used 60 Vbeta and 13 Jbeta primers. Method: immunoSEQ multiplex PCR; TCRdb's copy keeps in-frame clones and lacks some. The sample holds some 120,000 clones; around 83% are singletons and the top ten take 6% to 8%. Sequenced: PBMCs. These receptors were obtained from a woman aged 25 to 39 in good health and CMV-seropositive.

CDR3 residues: CASTLDGSGNTIYF. The CDR3 DNA sequence: TGTGCCAGCACCCTAGACGGCTCTGGAAACACCATATATTTT. This chain joins TRBV6-6 and TRBJ1-3; D is unclear. The ends were cut back, 7 bases at V and 0 bases at J, with 10 bases in the middle. The CDR3 loop spans 14 amino acids. The germline gives CDR1 MNHNY, CDR2 SVGAGI (reference sequence).

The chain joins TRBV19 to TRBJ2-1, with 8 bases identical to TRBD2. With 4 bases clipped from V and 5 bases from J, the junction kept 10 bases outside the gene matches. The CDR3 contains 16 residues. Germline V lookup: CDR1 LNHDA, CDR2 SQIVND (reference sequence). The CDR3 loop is CASSSSGTSVNNEQFF. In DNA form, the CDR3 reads TGTGCCAGTAGTAGCTCCGGGACTAGTGTAAACAATGAGCAGTTCTTC.

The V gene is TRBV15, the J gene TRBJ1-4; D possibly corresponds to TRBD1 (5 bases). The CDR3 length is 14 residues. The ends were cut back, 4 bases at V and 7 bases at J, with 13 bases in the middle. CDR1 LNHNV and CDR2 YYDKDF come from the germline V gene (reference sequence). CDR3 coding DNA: TGTGCCACCAGCAACCGACAGCAGGGTGAAAAACTGTTTTTT. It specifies CATSNRQQGEKLFF.

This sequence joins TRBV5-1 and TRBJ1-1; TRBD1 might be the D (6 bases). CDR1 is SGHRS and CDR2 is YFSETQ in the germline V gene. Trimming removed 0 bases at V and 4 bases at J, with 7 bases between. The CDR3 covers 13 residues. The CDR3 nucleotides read TGCGCCAGCAGCTTGGTGGACAGCACTGAAGCTTTCTTT. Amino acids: CASSLVDSTEAFF.

CDR3: CAISESGSGSSSYEQYF. For the CDR3, the DNA is TGTGCCATCAGTGAGTCGGGTAGCGGGAGTTCCTCCTACGAGCAGTACTTC. The J gene is TRBJ2-7, the V gene TRBV10-3, with 9 bases aligning to TRBD2. J was trimmed by 0 bases and V by 0 bases; bases with no gene match: 6. The CDR3 loop spans 17 amino acids. Looked up from germline, CDR1 is ENHRY and CDR2 is SYGVKD.

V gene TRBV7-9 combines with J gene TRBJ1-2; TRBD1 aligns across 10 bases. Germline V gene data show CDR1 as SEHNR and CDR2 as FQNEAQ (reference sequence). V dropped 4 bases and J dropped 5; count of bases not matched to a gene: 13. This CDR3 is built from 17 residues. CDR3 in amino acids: CASSSVPGQGKGYGYTF. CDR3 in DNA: TGTGCCAGCAGCTCAGTCCCGGGACAGGGGAAGGGGTATGGCTACACCTTC.

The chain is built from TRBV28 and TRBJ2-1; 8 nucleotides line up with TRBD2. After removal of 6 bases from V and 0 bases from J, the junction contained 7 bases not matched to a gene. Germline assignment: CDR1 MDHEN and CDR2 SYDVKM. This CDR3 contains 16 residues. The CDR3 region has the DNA TGTGCCAGCAGGCATCTAGCGGGCAGCTCCTACAATGAGCAGTTCTTC. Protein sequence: CASRHLAGSSYNEQFF.

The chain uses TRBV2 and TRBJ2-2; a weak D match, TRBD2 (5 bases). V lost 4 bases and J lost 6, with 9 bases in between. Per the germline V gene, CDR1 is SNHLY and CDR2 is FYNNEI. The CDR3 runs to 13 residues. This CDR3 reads CASSGERSGELFF. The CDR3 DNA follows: TGTGCCAGCAGTGGGGAGAGGTCCGGGGAGCTGTTTTTT.

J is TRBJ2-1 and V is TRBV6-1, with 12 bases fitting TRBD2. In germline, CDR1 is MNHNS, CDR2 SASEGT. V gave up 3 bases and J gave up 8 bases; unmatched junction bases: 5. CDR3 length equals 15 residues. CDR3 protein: CASSDPGLAGHEQFF. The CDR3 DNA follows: TGTGCCAGCAGTGACCCAGGACTAGCGGGGCATGAGCAGTTCTTC.

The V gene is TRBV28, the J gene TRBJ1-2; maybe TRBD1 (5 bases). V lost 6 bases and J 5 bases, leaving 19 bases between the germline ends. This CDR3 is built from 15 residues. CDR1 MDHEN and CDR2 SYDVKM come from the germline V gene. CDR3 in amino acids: CASRTPLEGVYGYTF. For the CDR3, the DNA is TGTGCCAGCAGAACACCCTTAGAAGGGGTTTATGGCTACACCTTC.

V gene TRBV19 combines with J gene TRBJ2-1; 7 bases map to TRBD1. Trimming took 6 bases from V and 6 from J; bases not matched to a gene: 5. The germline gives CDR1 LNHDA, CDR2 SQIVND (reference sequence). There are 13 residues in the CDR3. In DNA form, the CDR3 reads TGTGCCAGTAGAACCCCAGGGGGCAATGAGCAGTTCTTC. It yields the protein CASRTPGGNEQFF.